This TCR beta chain is drawn from a study of cytomegalovirus exposure and HLA in healthy donors. PCR employed 60 Vbeta and 13 Jbeta primers. The method was immunoSEQ multiplex PCR; TCRdb's version includes in-frame clones alone and lacks a portion of them. This sample's clone table lists 160,000 or so clones. Study-wide results and limits: As a later analysis showed, a missense DCLRE1C variant was linked to trimming of TCR beta V- and J-genes.

Germline V gene sequence: CDR1 GTSNPN, CDR2 SVGIG (reference sequence). This CDR3 region has 15 residues. The J segment lost 3 bases and the V segment lost 2 bases, leaving 5 bases of the junction unmatched. About this clone: Its antigen is currently unknown.

The sequence derives from a man aged 30-40 years in good health and CMV-seronegative. V gene TRBV30 combines with J gene TRBJ2-3; 10 bases fit TRBD2. The sequencing input was PBMCs. The CDR3 spells CAWSRAGGRTDTQYF. In nucleotides, the CDR3 is TGTGCCTGGAGTAGAGCGGGAGGGAGGACAGATACGCAGTATTTT.